The entry that follows covers one T cell receptor beta chain sequence. This clone was seen ten or more times. Its antigen is not yet known. Base qualities were left out, and no much larger clone turns up one base away. This specimen belongs to a study of blood T cell repertoires in COVID-19 (dated by TCRdb to 2019 to 2021). At the level of the whole study: Samples from collaborators originated in the United States, Italy and Spain and spanned both the acute and convalescent phases of COVID-19. The material from the prospective study consisted of cDNA or gDNA derived from T cells, B-cell-depleted T cells, or PBMCs. Deeply sampled blood TCRbeta repertoires from subjects exposed to, actively infected with, or recovered from COVID-19 were included in the dataset. The repertoires were released in a freely available public database meant as a resource for research on the immune response to SARS-CoV-2. Samples were obtained from the ongoing ImmuneRACE study (first 160 participants) and from some 1,300 subjects provided by 6 global collaborators. Sample metadata almost always included a de-identified subject ID, COVID-19 status, age in years and sex. Where HLA class I and class II types were available, the types were taken from metadata supplied by the sample provider, not from assay-based typing.

The immunoSEQ Assay, a bias-controlled multiplex PCR, was used to amplify TCRbeta CDR3 regions from genomic DNA. The original pipeline was this. Within the assay, amplification of reference gene primers was used to estimate how many nucleated cells each sample contained. To quantify the absolute abundance of each unique TCRbeta CDR3 rearrangement, sequence reads were collapsed and filtered. For each sample, productive Simpson clonality was calculated as the square root of Simpson's diversity index across productive rearrangements. TCRdb's version of the immuneACCESS table is confined to in-frame rearrangements and falls short of the full clone set. An unresolved V gene accounts for under half of the shortfall where checked; the remainder is of unknown origin. D and trimming come from the DNA, and the V and J calls and clone size come from that table. For this sample the table gives 80,000 to 100,000 clones, of which over 70% were detected only once. About 4.3% of the sample is held by the ten biggest clonotypes.

Overall study results and their limits: Clinical and demographic metadata were provided uncurated, with the amount varying by source and participant.

The collaborating institutions used their own protocols to collect whole blood in K2EDTA tubes. Collaborator samples were shipped for TCRbeta analysis as frozen whole blood, isolated PBMCs, or DNA extracted from either sample type. The TCR originated in a man in his 60s with acute or convalescent COVID-19. The sample was peripheral blood.

The CDR3 reads CASSQSRQSTEAFF. Read as DNA, the sequence is TGTGCCAGCAGCCAATCCCGACAGAGCACTGAAGCTTTCTTT. The chain couples TRBV7-9 to TRBJ1-1; a weak D assignment points to TRBD1 (5 bases agree). V is reduced by 5 bases and J by 4 bases, leaving a spacing of 14 bases between them. The CDR3 goes from the cysteine to the phenylalanine over 14 residues. The retained sequence is limited to the CDR3, 42 bases, with the frame set at the first base. The germline V gene (reference sequence) specifies SEHNR as CDR1 and FQNEAQ as CDR2.